The clone carrying this T cell receptor (beta chain) was detected only once. Study processing details: Researchers report that nucleated cell counts were estimated from reference gene primer amplification. Assay used: immunoSEQ multiplex PCR; TCRdb lists only in-frame clones, some missing. V, J and clone size were drawn from that table, and D and trimming were deduced from the DNA. The table has about 90,000 clones, 80% seen once. These data are taken from a study of blood T cell repertoires in COVID-19. Study-level information: The United States, Italy and Spain supplied acute and convalescent COVID-19 samples. Sources were T cells, B-cell-depleted T cells, or PBMCs; the material itself was cDNA or gDNA.

The receptor comes from a woman between 65 and 79 years old with acute or convalescent COVID-19. Sequenced input: peripheral blood.

The CDR3 sequence is CASSLVAGAVTDTQYF. The CDR3 bases are TGTGCCAGCAGCTTAGTTGCGGGGGCCGTCACAGATACGCAGTATTTT. The chain joins TRBV7-2 to TRBJ2-3, with D possibly matching TRBD2 (7 bases). Trimming removed 1 base at V and 2 bases at J, with 13 bases between. Germline V CDR1 and CDR2: SGHTA, FQGNSA. This CDR3 is built from 16 residues.